These 26 T cell receptor beta chains share one sample of origin, sequenced in a study of vaccination and CD4 T cells after COVID-19 (dated by TCRdb to between 2021 and 2022). What this sample's treatment or condition label stands for: roughly ten-day PBMC culture with coronavirus spike peptide pools or control peptides (ViraFEST assay). Receptor libraries were prepared by PCR. Sequenced on an Illumina iSeq 100. At the Johns Hopkins FTIC core, DNA from the cultured CD4+ T cells underwent TCR sequencing with the Oncomine TCR Beta short-read assay. In TCRdb, the public reads were trimmed at Q25 with fastp and aligned with MiXCR, with productive beta chains retained. Rows matching on CDR3 protein sequence are summarized as one entry with the most common DNA and genes. Present in this sample are approximately 24,000 distinct CDR3 sequences, about 39% of which were seen just once. The ten most abundant clones make up approximately 11% of the sample.

The antigens these receptors bind are not known. Sequences were obtained from CD4+ T cells from blood, cultured in vitro. The origin of the receptors is a human donor who had recovered from COVID-19.

The chain combines TRBV21-1 with TRBJ1-5. TRBV21-1 is listed as a pseudogene. The CDR3 length is 14 residues. The CDR3 here is CASSKVRPNQPQHF. The CDR3 DNA sequence: TGTGCCAGCAGCAAAGTCAGGCCCAATCAGCCCCAGCATTTT.

V and J are TRBV19 and TRBJ1-2; TRBD1 matches at 7 bases. This CDR3 is built from 15 residues. V was clipped by 2 bases and J by 1 base; unmatched bases: 4. Germline CDR1 and CDR2: LNHDA and SQIVND (reference sequence). CDR3 loop: CASSIRDRVNYGYTF. Here the CDR3 DNA reads TGTGCCAGTAGTATAAGAGACAGGGTTAACTATGGCTACACCTTC.

The chain joins TRBV6-1 to TRBJ1-1, with D unresolved. Germline CDR1 MNHNS, CDR2 SASEGT. The CDR3 has 11 amino acids. V gave up 9 bases and J gave up 3 bases, with 8 bases separating them. The CDR3 spells CASTFDTEAFF. In DNA form, the CDR3 reads TGTGCCAGTACCTTTGACACTGAAGCTTTCTTT.

This clonotype has more than one count but fewer than ten. V gene TRBV7-9 combines with J gene TRBJ1-5; tentatively, D is TRBD1 (5 bases). V was cut by 5 bases and J by 5 bases, with 16 bases left in between. CDR3 length: 15 residues. Germline CDR1 reads SEHNR; CDR2 reads FQNEAQ (reference sequence). Here the CDR3 DNA reads TGTGCCAGCAGCCCGGCGGGGCAGGGAGATCAGCCCCAGCATTTT. The encoded protein is CASSPAGQGDQPQHF. Full variable domain (remainder filled in from reference TRBV7-9 and TRBJ1-5): DTGVSQNPRHKITKRGQNVTFRCDPISEHNRLYWYRQTLGQGPEFLTYFQNEAQLEKSRLLSDRFSAERPKGSFSTLEIQRTEQGDSAMYLCASSPAGQGDQPQHFGDGTRLSIL.

This clonotype was counted only a few times. This rearrangement joins TRBV7-9 to TRBJ2-5; 9 bases are a match to TRBD2. The CDR3 loop spans 15 amino acids. Per germline, CDR1 SEHNR and CDR2 FQNEAQ (reference sequence). With V trimmed by 8 bases and J by 4 bases, 11 bases remained unmatched. This chain's CDR3 is CASPMWREGRETQYF. CDR3 nucleotide sequence: TGTGCCAGCCCCATGTGGCGGGAGGGTCGAGAGACCCAGTACTTC.

As for this clonotype: The junction does not match germline at one end; this may be a read error. The rearrangement uses TRBV7-4 and TRBJ2-7; 13 positions agree with TRBD2. CDR1 SGHVT and CDR2 SQSDAQ come from the germline V gene. The CDR3 has 16 residues. The CDR3: CASSVATSGGPYEQYF. In DNA, the CDR3 is TGTGCCAGCAGCGTAGCGACTAGCGGGGGGCCGTACGAGCAGTACTTC.

This chain connects TRBV19 to TRBJ1-4, with D hard to call. V lost 3 bases and J lost 5, with 10 bases in between. Germline assignment: CDR1 LNHDA and CDR2 SQIVND (reference sequence). CDR3 length: 14 residues. The CDR3 spells CASSMTVTNEKLFF. The CDR3 DNA sequence: TGTGCCAGTAGTATGACGGTCACCAATGAAAAACTGTTTTTT. Full variable domain (missing parts from reference TRBV19 and TRBJ1-4): DGGITQSPKYLFRKEGQNVTLSCEQNLNHDAMYWYRQDPGQGLRLIYYSQIVNDFQKGDIAEGYSVSREKKESFPLTVTSAQKNPTAFYLCASSMTVTNEKLFFGSGTQLSVL.

The chain links TRBV7-3 to TRBJ2-6; TRBD2 matches 8 bases. The CDR3 is made up of 16 amino acids. Germline V gene lookup returns CDR1 SGHTA and CDR2 FQGTGA. Losses at the gene ends were 3 bases for V and 3 bases for J; bases not matched to a gene: 4. The CDR3 region is CASSFTSGGGANVLTF. Here the CDR3 DNA reads TGTGCCAGCAGCTTCACGAGCGGGGGTGGGGCCAACGTCCTGACTTTC.

J is TRBJ2-5 and V is TRBV11-2; D uncertain. V lost 5 bases, J lost 9 bases, and 13 bases lay in between. There are 12 residues in the CDR3. CDR1 is SGHAT, CDR2 FQNNGV, per germline. CDR3 DNA sequence: TGTGCCAGCAGCCCCGATCCCTTGTCCCAGTACTTC. Its translation: CASSPDPLSQYF.

This chain connects TRBV29-1 to TRBJ2-7; D remains unclear. CDR1 SQVTM and CDR2 ANQGSEA come from the germline V gene. CDR3 size: 12 residues. Deletions cut 4 bases from V and 0 bases from J, with 7 bases between. This CDR3 is CSVAPSSYEQYF. The CDR3 DNA reads as TGCAGCGTTGCCCCCTCCTCCTACGAGCAGTACTTC.

The V call is TRBV7-9, the J call TRBJ2-3; 7 nucleotides align to TRBD2. V shed 4 bases and J 3 bases; nucleotides not matched to a gene: 7. Germline loops: CDR1 SEHNR, CDR2 FQNEAQ (reference sequence). The CDR3 extends over 15 amino acids. The CDR3 sequence: CASSSPNGRTDTQYF. DNA for the CDR3: TGTGCCAGCAGCTCCCCTAACGGGAGGACAGATACGCAGTATTTT. The variable domain in full, completed from reference TRBV7-9 and TRBJ2-3, reads DTGVSQNPRHKITKRGQNVTFRCDPISEHNRLYWYRQTLGQGPEFLTYFQNEAQLEKSRLLSDRFSAERPKGSFSTLEIQRTEQGDSAMYLCASSSPNGRTDTQYFGPGTRLTVL.

The chain couples TRBV7-9 to TRBJ2-7, with TRBD2 matching 7 bases. Looked up from germline, CDR1 is SEHNR and CDR2 is FQNEAQ (reference sequence). After removal of 3 bases from V and 5 bases from J, the junction contained 25 bases not matched to a gene. The CDR3 contains 20 residues. The CDR3 sequence: CASSFEPRPDRAGVPNEQYF. The CDR3 coding sequence is TGTGCCAGCAGCTTTGAACCTCGCCCGGACCGGGCGGGGGTACCGAACGAGCAGTACTTC.

This clonotype turned up a few times. The V and J genes are TRBV7-3 and TRBJ1-6, with D unresolved. From germline, CDR1 is SGHTA and CDR2 FQGTGA. CDR3 length: 12 residues. V lost 5 bases to trimming and J lost 12 bases, with 11 bases between them. CDR3 DNA sequence: TGTGCCAGCAGCAGTTTGGTGGGACCCCTCCACTTT. It yields the protein CASSSLVGPLHF.

The table lists this clonotype with a few counts. The rearrangement links TRBV27 to TRBJ1-3; D unresolved. The CDR3 is made up of 16 amino acids. The germline CDR1 and CDR2 sequences are MNHEY and SMNVEV (reference sequence). Trimming removed 0 bases from V and 0 bases from J, with 9 bases in between. In DNA form, the CDR3 reads TGTGCCAGCAGTTTATCCCGCCTGGGCTCTGGAAACACCATATATTTT. Protein: CASSLSRLGSGNTIYF.

Only a few counts were recorded for this clonotype. The rearrangement uses TRBV25-1 and TRBJ2-7; D remains ambiguous. V was cut by 3 bases and J by 3 bases, with 3 bases left in between. CDR1 and CDR2 from the germline V gene are MGHDK and SYGVNS. The length of the CDR3 is 11 residues. The CDR3 coding sequence is TGTGCCAGCAGTGATCTCTACGAGCAGTACTTC. The encoded protein is CASSDLYEQYF.

The V call is TRBV27, the J call TRBJ1-5; D is unclear. The V gene lost 8 bases and the J gene lost 7 bases, with 15 bases spanning the gap. The CDR3 covers 13 residues. Germline loops: CDR1 MNHEY, CDR2 SMNVEV (reference sequence). CDR3 protein: CASRSSAGQPQHF. The CDR3 region has the DNA TGTGCCAGCCGGTCGAGCGCTGGGCAGCCCCAGCATTTT.

The table lists this clonotype with a few counts. The CDR3 sequence is CASSAPWGDQETQYF. The CDR3 DNA is TGTGCCAGCAGTGCACCTTGGGGGGACCAAGAGACCCAGTACTTC. The rearrangement joins TRBV6-4 to TRBJ2-5; D is possibly TRBD2 (6 bases). The CDR3 totals 15 residues. CDR1 MRHNA and CDR2 SNTAGT come from the germline V gene. V gave up 4 bases and J gave up 0 bases, with 12 bases separating them.

The chain recombines TRBV21-1 with TRBJ2-1; TRBD1, the table's D call, was not compared with the DNA. TRBV21-1 is a recognized pseudogene. This CDR3 comprises 15 residues. CDR3 bases: TGTGCCAGCAGATTTGGACAGGAGAATAACAATGAGCAGTTCTTC. Translating it yields CASRFGQENNNEQFF.

A note on this clonotype: Sequence at one end of the junction differs from germline and may be a read error. CDR3 DNA sequence: TGTGCCAGCAGGTTATCCAGGGAGAGTTCACCCCTCCACTTT. Its translation is CASRLSRESSPLHF. This chain connects TRBV28 to TRBJ1-6, with D possibly TRBD1 on 5 matching bases. Germline values: CDR1 MDHEN, CDR2 SYDVKM. The CDR3 has 14 amino acids.

This clonotype was observed a handful of times. The rearrangement links TRBV6-5 to TRBJ1-6; 8 nucleotides match TRBD1. V shed 3 bases, J shed 9 bases, and the junction held 13 bases outside the gene matches. This CDR3 has 17 amino acids. Germline CDR1 and CDR2: MNHEY and SVGAGI. The CDR3 sequence: CASSYRSFGTGLSPLHF. CDR3 DNA sequence: TGTGCCAGCAGTTATAGGTCGTTTGGGACAGGTCTTTCACCCCTCCACTTT.

This sequence joins TRBV20-1 and TRBJ1-5, with D possibly matching TRBD1 (6 bases). V dropped 2 bases and J dropped 4 bases, with 12 bases sitting between them. Per the germline V gene, CDR1 is DFQATT and CDR2 is SNEGSKA (reference sequence). The CDR3 totals 14 residues. The CDR3 region has the DNA TGCAGTGCTAGAACACTCAGGGGAAATCAGCCCCAGCATTTT. It encodes CSARTLRGNQPQHF.

The J gene is TRBJ2-1, the V gene TRBV15, with 7 bases aligning to TRBD2. J was trimmed by 1 base and V by 3 bases; bases with no gene match: 21. Germline CDR1 is LNHNV and CDR2 is YYDKDF (reference sequence). There are 21 residues in the CDR3. The CDR3 region has the DNA TGTGCCACCAGCAGGGAAGGGGTTGGTAGCGGGCTTTTCGGGTCCTACAATGAGCAGTTCTTC. Protein product: CATSREGVGSGLFGSYNEQFF.

This clonotype has only a few counts. The V and J genes are TRBV7-8 and TRBJ2-7; unclear D gene. Looked up from germline, CDR1 is SGHVS and CDR2 is FQNEAQ. V dropped 4 bases and J dropped 2 bases, with 15 bases sitting between them. The CDR3 covers 15 residues. CDR3: CASSSPTPYAYEQYF. The CDR3 nucleotides read TGTGCCAGCAGCTCCCCGACCCCGTATGCCTACGAGCAGTACTTC.

The chain couples TRBV2 to TRBJ1-5; D not certain. Trimming left V 8 bases short and J 0 bases short, with 8 bases between. CDR1 is SNHLY and CDR2 is FYNNEI in the germline V gene. The length of the CDR3 is 13 residues. CDR3 bases: TGTGCCAGCTCCGGATATAGCAATCAGCCCCAGCATTTT. Protein sequence: CASSGYSNQPQHF.

The chain carries TRBV4-1 and TRBJ2-5, with 9 bases fitting TRBD1. The V segment lost 0 bases and the J segment 5 bases; nucleotides outside the gene matches: 10. Germline V lookup: CDR1 MGHRA, CDR2 YSYEKL. The CDR3 contains 17 residues. The CDR3 protein is CASSQEGIQGAWETQYF. The CDR3 DNA sequence: TGCGCCAGCAGCCAAGAAGGGATACAGGGGGCCTGGGAGACCCAGTACTTC.

This clonotype was seen a few times. The CDR3 spells CSARALPGQSDNSPLHF. The CDR3 coding sequence is TGCAGTGCTAGAGCCCTGCCAGGACAATCTGATAATTCACCCCTCCACTTT. This sequence joins TRBV20-1 and TRBJ1-6, with D possibly matching TRBD1 (5 bases). Germline lookup yields CDR1 DFQATT and CDR2 SNEGSKA (reference sequence). CDR3 length: 17 residues. The V end was cut by 1 base, the J end by 5 bases, with 18 bases between.